This T cell receptor beta chain was found in a study of siplizumab effects on memory and regulatory T cells. Points on this clone: Antigen specificity is unknown.

Clones were read by immunoSEQ multiplex PCR, and TCRdb kept only the in-frame ones, dropping some. Among some 100,000 clones listed, around 95% were seen once. The CDR3 is made up of 17 amino acids. The germline gives CDR1 GTSNPN, CDR2 SVGIG (reference sequence). Losses at the gene ends were 8 bases for V and 8 bases for J; bases not matched to a gene: 24. Study-level findings and limits: Naive T cells looked more diverse than memory cells, and they looked like major contributors to the alloresponse. Only a minor fraction of alloreactive clones mapped to unstimulated subsets.

This TCR was recovered from a human donor in good health. Sequencing was performed on Tregs sorted from blood. The rearrangement uses TRBV30 and TRBJ2-1; 7 bases are shared with TRBD2. CDR3 loop: CAGNKSPWAGVQDEQFF. Here the CDR3 DNA reads TGTGCCGGGAACAAGTCTCCGTGGGCGGGAGTACAAGATGAGCAGTTCTTC.